This T cell receptor (beta chain) was identified during a study of cytomegalovirus exposure and HLA in healthy donors. Whole-study findings and limits: The analysis excluded some indistinguishable V segments, including TRBV6-2 and TRBV6-3. A later analysis linked a missense DCLRE1C variant to TCR beta V- and J-gene trimming. CMV serostatus was the sole immune exposure data available. The presence/absence work took it that sequencing depth was about the same across donors.

The study ran its PCR with 60 Vbeta and 13 Jbeta primers. Clones were read by immunoSEQ multiplex PCR, and TCRdb kept only the in-frame ones, dropping some. The sample carries some 160,000 clones, around 80% recorded once. The CDR3 length is 14 residues. Trimming cost V 0 bases and J 8 bases, with 11 bases left between them. The germline CDR1 and CDR2 sequences are LNHNV and YYDKDF (reference sequence). Remarks on this clone: Antigen: not known.

This chain connects TRBV15 to TRBJ2-1; TRBD1 might be the D (6 bases). The sample was PBMCs. The TCR originated in a man between 18 and 29 years old in good health and CMV-seronegative. The CDR3 spells CATSREIGGYEQFF. CDR3 nucleotide sequence: TGTGCCACCAGCAGAGAGATAGGGGGATATGAGCAGTTCTTC. Complete variable domain (other parts from reference TRBV15 and TRBJ2-1): DAMVIQNPRYQVTQFGKPVTLSCSQTLNHNVMYWYQQKSSQAPKLLFHYYDKDFNNEADTPDNFQSRRPNTSFCFLDIRSPGLGDTAMYLCATSREIGGYEQFFGPGTRLTVL.